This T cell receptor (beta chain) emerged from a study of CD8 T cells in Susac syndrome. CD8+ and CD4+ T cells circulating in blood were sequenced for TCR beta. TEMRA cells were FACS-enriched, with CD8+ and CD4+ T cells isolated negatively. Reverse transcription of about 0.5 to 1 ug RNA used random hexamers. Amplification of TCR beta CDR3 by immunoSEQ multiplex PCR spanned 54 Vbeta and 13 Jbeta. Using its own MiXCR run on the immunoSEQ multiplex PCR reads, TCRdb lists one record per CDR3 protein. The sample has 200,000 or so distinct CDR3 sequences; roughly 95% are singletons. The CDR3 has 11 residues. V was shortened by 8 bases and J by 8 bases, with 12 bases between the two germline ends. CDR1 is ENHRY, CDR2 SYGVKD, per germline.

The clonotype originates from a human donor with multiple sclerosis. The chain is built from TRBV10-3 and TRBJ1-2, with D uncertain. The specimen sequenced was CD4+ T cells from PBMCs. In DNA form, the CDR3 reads TGTGCCATCTCTCGAGAGGAGGGCTACACCTTC. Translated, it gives CAISREEGYTF.